The source of this T cell receptor (beta chain) is a study of T cell responses to AZD1222 COVID-19 vaccine. Study-wide results and caveats: Repertoire sampling was restricted to post-peak T cell response timepoints. Nearly half of the spike-specific TCRs reportedly recognize variant regions that carry no mutations. Rises in breadth and depth of Spike-specific TCRs came after two AZD1222 doses.

This table comes from immunoSEQ multiplex PCR, and its TCRdb copy is limited to in-frame clones, with some not included. The data contain 150,000 or so clones, approximately 87% of them singletons. As regards this clone: Its antigen is not identified.

J was trimmed by 2 bases and V by 9 bases; bases with no gene match: 11. Germline V gene lookup returns CDR1 KGHDR and CDR2 SFDVKD. The CDR3 is 15 amino acids. The TCR originated in an adult in good health. This chain connects TRBV24-1 to TRBJ1-1; 7 bases are shared with TRBD1. The specimen was peripheral blood, collected on day 0 of MenACWY control vaccination. In nucleotides, the CDR3 is TGTGCCACCGAGGGGGCGGCAGGGCGAAACACTGAAGCTTTCTTT. It encodes CATEGAAGRNTEAFF.